This passage covers 23 T cell receptor beta chains from one sample sequenced in a study of T cells in Graves' hyperthyroidism and ophthalmopathy. Amplification of TCR beta CDR3 regions was performed using RNA transcripts as template. The primer set for the first-round RT-PCR of the TCR CDR3 was HTBI. Each CDR3 protein gets one entry after TCRdb re-called the multiplex PCR reads with MiXCR. The sample holds tens of thousands of distinct CDR3 sequences, about 53% seen once. Source material: blood. The receptors here all came from a woman between 35 and 50 years old with Graves' ophthalmopathy.

About this clonotype: Lacking the conserved final phenylalanine or tryptophan, this CDR3 likely reflects a read error. This sequence joins TRBV7-2 and TRBJ1-5; a possible D gene is TRBD1 (5 bases). This CDR3 is built from 14 residues. Looked up from germline, CDR1 is SGHTA and CDR2 is FQGNSA. V lost 3 bases and J lost 0, with 6 bases in between. CDR3 loop: CASSFGTSNQPQHC. The DNA of the CDR3 is TGTGCCAGCAGCTTCGGGACTAGCAATCAGCCCCAGCATTGT.

The chain employs TRBV6-4 and TRBJ1-2; D uncertain. V was clipped by 3 bases and J by 8 bases, with 4 bases between them. Germline V lookup: CDR1 MRHNA, CDR2 SNTAGT. This CDR3 comprises 10 residues. CDR3: CASSEEGYTF. In DNA, the CDR3 is TGTGCCAGCAGTGAAGAGGGCTACACCTTC.

In the case of this clonotype: Its ends do not fully match the called genes, so a read error is possible. The chain employs TRBV19 and TRBJ1-5, with D possibly matching TRBD1 (6 bases). Germline loops: CDR1 LNHDA, CDR2 SQIVND (reference sequence). The CDR3 has 15 residues. CDR3 loop: CAGSIGGGGNQPQHF. DNA of the CDR3: TGTGCCGGTAGTATCGGGGGCGGGGGCAATCAGCCCCAGCATTTT.

The chain recombines TRBV7-2 with TRBJ2-5, with 16 nucleotides matching TRBD2. This CDR3 has 18 residues. CDR1 SGHTA and CDR2 FQGNSA come from the germline V gene. The V segment lost 0 bases and the J segment 2 bases; nucleotides outside the gene matches: 3. The CDR3 DNA follows: TGTGCCAGCAGCTTAGCTCCGGGACTAGCGGGGGGGCAAGAGACCCAGTACTTC. It specifies CASSLAPGLAGGQETQYF.

Remarks on this clonotype: The conserved phenylalanine or tryptophan is not found at the CDR3 terminus, so this likely reflects a read error. This chain links TRBV7-9 with TRBJ1-1, with 12 bases fitting TRBD1. There are 13 residues in the CDR3. Germline CDR1 reads SEHNR; CDR2 reads FQNEAQ (reference sequence). The V segment lost 6 bases and the J segment 10 bases; nucleotides outside the gene matches: 6. Here the CDR3 reads CASSSGTGGRAFL. DNA of the CDR3: TGTGCCAGCAGTTCCGGGACAGGGGGCCGAGCTTTCCTT.

This clonotype qualifies as medium-sized. V gene TRBV29-1 combines with J gene TRBJ2-2; weak D call: TRBD1 (5 bases). Germline CDR1 SQVTM, CDR2 ANQGSEA. The CDR3 covers 13 residues. With 7 bases removed from V and 5 bases from J, the gap between germline ends came to 14 bases. CDR3 in amino acids: CSGRYRGTGELFF. CDR3 DNA: TGCAGCGGACGATATAGGGGAACCGGGGAGCTGTTTTTT.

The rearrangement joins TRBV7-4 to TRBJ1-5; 9 bases line up with TRBD1. Looked up from germline, CDR1 is SGHVT and CDR2 is SQSDAQ. The CDR3 sequence is 16 residues long. The ends lost 5 bases at V and 6 bases at J; junction bases unmatched: 11. The CDR3: CASSPPGQGRGQPQHF. In DNA form, the CDR3 reads TGTGCCAGCAGCCCCCCGGGACAGGGAAGAGGTCAGCCCCAGCATTTT.

As regards this clonotype: A much bigger clone sits one base away, suggesting this may be a read error. V is TRBV30 and J is TRBJ2-7; D is tentatively TRBD1 or TRBD2 (6 bases each). V was shortened by 8 bases and J by 3 bases, with 11 bases between the two germline ends. The germline V gene encodes CDR1 GTSNPN and CDR2 SVGIG (reference sequence). This CDR3 contains 11 residues. CDR3 in amino acids: CAGGGNYEQYF. The CDR3 coding sequence is TGTGCCGGGGGCGGGAACTACGAGCAGTACTTC.

This sequence joins TRBV20-1 and TRBJ2-7; the D gene is possibly TRBD2 (5 bases). Germline CDR1 DFQATT, CDR2 SNEGSKA (reference sequence). V shed 5 bases and J shed 5 bases, with 13 bases lying between them. CDR3 length equals 12 residues. The DNA for the CDR3 is TGCAGTGCTGTAAGAGGACTGGACGAGCAGTACTTC. Its translation is CSAVRGLDEQYF.

The chain links TRBV5-5 to TRBJ2-7; D remains unclear. Deletions cut 0 bases from V and 7 bases from J, with 5 bases between. From germline, CDR1 is SGHKS and CDR2 YYEKEE (reference sequence). CDR3 length: 11 amino acids. The CDR3 DNA sequence: TGTGCCAGCAGCTTGGACCAGGAGCAGTACTTC. Protein: CASSLDQEQYF. Together with reference TRBV5-5 and TRBJ2-7, the CDR3 gives the full variable domain: DAGVTQSPTHLIKTRGQQVTLRCSPISGHKSVSWYQQVLGQGPQFIFQYYEKEERGRGNFPDRFSARQFPNYSSELNVNALLLGDSALYLCASSLDQEQYFGPGTRLTVT.

The count of this clonotype is one. No conserved phenylalanine or tryptophan is present at the end of the CDR3, so a read error is the likely explanation. It is unclear where the CDR3 begins or ends on the DNA, so no DNA is shown, and the CDR3 is as TCRdb lists it. V and J are TRBV6-1 and TRBJ2-6. The CDR3 region is 9 residues in length, termini included. CDR1 MNHNS and CDR2 SASEGT come from the germline V gene. The CDR3 spells CASSVVGHS.

This clonotype has more than one count but fewer than ten. The chain couples TRBV15 to TRBJ2-5; 9 bases line up with TRBD1. With 3 bases clipped from V and 3 bases from J, the junction kept 5 bases outside the gene matches. The CDR3 consists of 15 residues. CDR1 and CDR2 (germline): LNHNV, YYDKDF (reference sequence). Here the CDR3 DNA reads TGTGCCACCAGCAGGCTCCGGGACAGGGAAGAGACCCAGTACTTC. Protein sequence: CATSRLRDREETQYF.

The table lists this clonotype with many counts. The V call is TRBV6-2 or TRBV6-3, the J call TRBJ2-7; D not resolved. The CDR3 runs to 12 residues. Germline-derived CDR1 and CDR2 are MNHEY and SVGEGT. V was clipped by 4 bases and J by 2 bases, with 6 bases between them. CDR3 sequence reads: CASSSRPYEQYF. In DNA, the CDR3 is TGTGCCAGCAGTTCCCGCCCCTACGAGCAGTACTTC.

About this clonotype: This CDR3 is missing its conserved last phenylalanine or tryptophan, likely due to a read error. The DNA is omitted, as the CDR3 cannot be located on it reliably, and the CDR3 follows TCRdb's listing. V usage is TRBV20-1 and J usage is TRBJ2-2; the table's D gene call, TRBD2, was not cross checked with the DNA. From germline, CDR1 is DFQATT and CDR2 SNEGSKA (reference sequence). The CDR3 is 14 residues long, counting both termini. CDR3 region: CSAPRGGRTGELVL.

J is TRBJ1-2 and V is TRBV7-9; D is ambiguous. The V gene's germline CDR1 is SEHNR and CDR2 FQNEAQ (reference sequence). The V and J ends lost 2 bases and 4 bases respectively, with 11 bases between them. The CDR3 has 14 amino acids. The CDR3 reads CASSLWREGYGYTF. The CDR3 DNA is TGTGCCAGCAGCTTATGGCGGGAGGGCTATGGCTACACCTTC.

The sample holds many counts of this clonotype. V and J are TRBV12-3 or TRBV12-4 and TRBJ1-3; D is undetermined. Between the trimmed V and J ends, which lost 1 base and 7 bases, there was a span of 11 bases. This CDR3 has 14 residues. CDR3 bases: TGTGCCAGCAGTTTAGGACTACTTCGGAACACCATATATTTT. Translation: CASSLGLLRNTIYF.

This clonotype has at least ten counts. The V and J genes are TRBV6-2 or TRBV6-3 and TRBJ1-1; D is unresolved. Germline V CDR1 and CDR2: MNHEY, SVGEGT. V was trimmed by 7 bases and J by 2 bases, leaving 8 bases between them. The CDR3 runs to 12 residues. This CDR3 reads CASKPGNTEAFF. The CDR3, as DNA: TGTGCCAGCAAGCCGGGAAACACTGAAGCTTTCTTT.

This clonotype came up many times. V usage is TRBV5-6 and J usage is TRBJ2-3, with TRBD2 identical over 10 bases. Germline V CDR1 and CDR2: SGHDT, YYEEEE. Trimming at V came to 0 bases and at J to 7 bases, leaving 14 bases not matched to a gene. CDR3 length: 18 residues. CDR3 nucleotides: TGTGCCAGCAGCTTGGGTGAGGTAGCGGGAGGCCACGAGAATACGCAGTATTTT. It translates to CASSLGEVAGGHENTQYF. Drawing the rest from reference TRBV5-6 and TRBJ2-3, the complete variable domain is DAGVTQSPTHLIKTRGQQVTLRCSPKSGHDTVSWYQQALGQGPQFIFQYYEEEERQRGNFPDRFSGHQFPNYSSELNVNALLLGDSALYLCASSLGEVAGGHENTQYFGPGTRLTVL.

The CDR3 spells CASRRTAGANYGYTF. In DNA form, the CDR3 reads TGTGCCAGCAGACGGACTGCGGGAGCTAACTATGGCTACACCTTC. This chain uses TRBV12-3 or TRBV12-4 with TRBJ1-2; D call uncertain. Trimming shortened V by 6 bases and J by 0 bases, and 14 bases separated the two germline ends. CDR3 length: 15 residues.

The chain combines TRBV25-1 with TRBJ2-1; D might be TRBD2 (7 bases). V gave up 4 bases and J gave up 8 bases, with 9 bases separating them. The CDR3 length is 12 residues. Per germline, CDR1 MGHDK and CDR2 SYGVNS. This CDR3 reads CASSGGGHEQFF. The CDR3 DNA is TGTGCCAGCAGTGGGGGGGGCCATGAGCAGTTCTTC.

Many counts were recorded for this clonotype. This sequence joins TRBV14 and TRBJ2-3, with 10 bases identical to TRBD1. This CDR3 comprises 12 residues. The V segment lost 5 bases and the J segment 8 bases; nucleotides outside the gene matches: 1. Germline V gene sequence: CDR1 SGHDN, CDR2 FVKESK. CDR3 loop: CASSWTGGTQYF. The CDR3 bases are TGTGCCAGCAGCTGGACAGGGGGTACGCAGTATTTT.

The chain has TRBV27 and TRBJ2-5; 8 bases fit TRBD1. The CDR3 spans 16 residues. The junction had 10 bases not matched to a gene; V was cut back by 6 bases and J by 1 base. Per germline, CDR1 MNHEY and CDR2 SMNVEV (reference sequence). In DNA, the CDR3 is TGTGCCAGCAGACTGTCGTCCGGGACAGGCCAAGAGACCCAGTACTTC. Its translation: CASRLSSGTGQETQYF.

This clonotype came up many times. This may come from a read error, since a much larger clone is one base off. The chain couples TRBV29-1 to TRBJ2-6; D possibly uses TRBD1 or TRBD2 (5 bases each). Germline V gives CDR1 SQVTM, CDR2 ANQGSEA. The CDR3 spans 14 residues. Written as DNA, the CDR3 is TGCAGCGTTGAGAGGGGATCTGGGGCCAACGTCCTGGCTTTC. Its protein is CSVERGSGANVLAF.